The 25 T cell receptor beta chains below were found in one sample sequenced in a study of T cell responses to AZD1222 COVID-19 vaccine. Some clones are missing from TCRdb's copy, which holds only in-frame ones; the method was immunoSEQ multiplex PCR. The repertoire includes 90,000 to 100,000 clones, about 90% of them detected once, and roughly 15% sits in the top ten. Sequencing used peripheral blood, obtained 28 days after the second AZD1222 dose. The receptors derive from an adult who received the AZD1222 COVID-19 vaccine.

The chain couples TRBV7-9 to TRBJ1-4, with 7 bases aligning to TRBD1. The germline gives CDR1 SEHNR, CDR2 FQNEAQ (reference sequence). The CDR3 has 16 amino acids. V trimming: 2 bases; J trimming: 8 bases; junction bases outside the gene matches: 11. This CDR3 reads CASSLRLRGRDEKLFF. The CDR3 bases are TGTGCCAGCAGCTTAAGATTAAGGGGGCGCGACGAAAAACTGTTTTTT.

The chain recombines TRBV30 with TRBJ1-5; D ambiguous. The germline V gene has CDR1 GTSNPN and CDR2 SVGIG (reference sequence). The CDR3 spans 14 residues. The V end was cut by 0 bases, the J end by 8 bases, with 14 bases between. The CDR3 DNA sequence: TGTGCCTGGAGTGTCGGAGGAAGTTCGAAGCCCCAGCATTTT. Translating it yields CAWSVGGSSKPQHF.

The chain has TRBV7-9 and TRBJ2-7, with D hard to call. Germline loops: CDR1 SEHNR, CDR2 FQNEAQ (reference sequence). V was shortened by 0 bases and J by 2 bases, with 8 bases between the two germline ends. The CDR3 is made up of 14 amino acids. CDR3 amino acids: CASSLALRTYEQYF. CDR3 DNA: TGTGCCAGCAGCTTAGCGCTTAGAACCTACGAGCAGTACTTC. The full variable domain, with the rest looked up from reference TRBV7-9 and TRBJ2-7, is DTGVSQNPRHKITKRGQNVTFRCDPISEHNRLYWYRQTLGQGPEFLTYFQNEAQLEKSRLLSDRFSAERPKGSFSTLEIQRTEQGDSAMYLCASSLALRTYEQYFGPGTRLTVT.

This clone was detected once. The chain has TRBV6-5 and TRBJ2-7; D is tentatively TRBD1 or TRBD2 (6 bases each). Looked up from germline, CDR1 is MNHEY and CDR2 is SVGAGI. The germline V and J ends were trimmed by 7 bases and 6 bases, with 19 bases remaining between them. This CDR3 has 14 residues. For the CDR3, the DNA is TGTGCCAGCACAGGCCGACTAGAGGGGGGCGAGCAGTACTTC. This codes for CASTGRLEGGEQYF.

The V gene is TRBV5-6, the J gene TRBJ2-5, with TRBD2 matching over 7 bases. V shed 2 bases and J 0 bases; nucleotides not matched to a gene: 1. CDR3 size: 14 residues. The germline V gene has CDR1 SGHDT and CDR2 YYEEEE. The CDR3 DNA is TGTGCCAGCAGCTTAGCGGGGTACCAAGAGACCCAGTACTTC. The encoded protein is CASSLAGYQETQYF.

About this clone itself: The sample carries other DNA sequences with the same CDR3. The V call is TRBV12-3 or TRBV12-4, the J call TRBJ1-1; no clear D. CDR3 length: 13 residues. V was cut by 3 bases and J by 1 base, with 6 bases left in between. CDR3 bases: TGTGCCAGCAGTTTTTCCGCGAACACTGAAGCTTTCTTT. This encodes CASSFSANTEAFF.

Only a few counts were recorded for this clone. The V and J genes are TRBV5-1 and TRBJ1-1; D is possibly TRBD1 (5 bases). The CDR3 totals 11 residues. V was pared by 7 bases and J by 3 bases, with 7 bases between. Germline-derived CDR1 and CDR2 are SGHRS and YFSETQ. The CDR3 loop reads CASSGHTEAFF. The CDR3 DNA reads TGCGCCAGCTCGGGACACACTGAAGCTTTCTTT.

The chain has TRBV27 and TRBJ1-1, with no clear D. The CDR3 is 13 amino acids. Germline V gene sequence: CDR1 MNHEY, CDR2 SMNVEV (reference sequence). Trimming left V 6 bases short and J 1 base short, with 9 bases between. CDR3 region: CASRPHRNTEAFF. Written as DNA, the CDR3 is TGTGCCAGCAGACCACACAGGAACACTGAAGCTTTCTTT.

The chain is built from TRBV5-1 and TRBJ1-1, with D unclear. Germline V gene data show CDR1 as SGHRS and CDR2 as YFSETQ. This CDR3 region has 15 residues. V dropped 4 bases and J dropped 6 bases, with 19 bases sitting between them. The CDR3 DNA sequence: TGCGCCAGCAGCAGAATGCGTGGGGATTCAGCTGAAGCTTTCTTT. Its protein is CASSRMRGDSAEAFF. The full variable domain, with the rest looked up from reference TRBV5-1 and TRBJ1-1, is KAGVTQTPRYLIKTRGQQVTLSCSPISGHRSVSWYQQTPGQGLQFLFEYFSETQRNKGNFPGRFSGRQFSNSRSEMNVSTLELGDSALYLCASSRMRGDSAEAFFGQGTRLTVV.

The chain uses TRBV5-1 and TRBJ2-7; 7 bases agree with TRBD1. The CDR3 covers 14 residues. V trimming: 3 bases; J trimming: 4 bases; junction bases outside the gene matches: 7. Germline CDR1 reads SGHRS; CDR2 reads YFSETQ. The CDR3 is CASSSQGTEYEQYF. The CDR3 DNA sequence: TGCGCCAGCAGCTCCCAGGGGACAGAGTACGAGCAGTACTTC.

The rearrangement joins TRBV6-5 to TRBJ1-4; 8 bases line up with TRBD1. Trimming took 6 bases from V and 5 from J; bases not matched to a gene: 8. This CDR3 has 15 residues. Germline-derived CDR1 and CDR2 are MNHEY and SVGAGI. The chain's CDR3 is CASRRNRGENEKLFF. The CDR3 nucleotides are TGTGCCAGCAGGCGAAACAGGGGGGAAAATGAAAAACTGTTTTTT.

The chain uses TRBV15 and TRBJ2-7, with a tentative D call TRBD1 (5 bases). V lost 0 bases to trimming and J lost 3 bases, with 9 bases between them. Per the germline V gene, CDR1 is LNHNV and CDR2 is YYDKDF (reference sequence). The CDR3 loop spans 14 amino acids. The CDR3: CATSRESRGYEQYF. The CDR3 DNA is TGTGCCACCAGCAGAGAATCAAGGGGCTACGAGCAGTACTTC.

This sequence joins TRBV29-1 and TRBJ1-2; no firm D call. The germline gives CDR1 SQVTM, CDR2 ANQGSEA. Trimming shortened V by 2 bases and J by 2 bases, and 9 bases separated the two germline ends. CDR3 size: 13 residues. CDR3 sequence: CSVESGSNYGYTF. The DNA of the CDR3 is TGCAGCGTTGAATCCGGGTCCAACTATGGCTACACCTTC.

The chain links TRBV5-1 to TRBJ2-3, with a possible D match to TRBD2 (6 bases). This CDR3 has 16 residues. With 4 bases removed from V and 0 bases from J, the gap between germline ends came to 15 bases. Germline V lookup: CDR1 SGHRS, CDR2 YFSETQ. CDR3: CASSAASDTSTDTQYF. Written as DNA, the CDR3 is TGCGCCAGCAGCGCCGCTAGCGACACTAGCACAGATACGCAGTATTTT.

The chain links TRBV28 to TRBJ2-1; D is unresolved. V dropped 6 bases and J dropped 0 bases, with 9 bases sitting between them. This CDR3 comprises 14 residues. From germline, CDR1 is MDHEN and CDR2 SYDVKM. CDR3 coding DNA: TGTGCCAGCAGGAGACAAAGCTCCTACAATGAGCAGTTCTTC. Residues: CASRRQSSYNEQFF.

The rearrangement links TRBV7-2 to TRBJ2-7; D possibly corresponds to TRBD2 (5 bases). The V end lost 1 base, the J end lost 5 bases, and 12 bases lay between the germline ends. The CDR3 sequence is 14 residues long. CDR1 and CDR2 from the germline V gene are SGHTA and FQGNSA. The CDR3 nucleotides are TGTGCCAGCAGCTTAGTGAGGGCTCGTAACGAGCAGTACTTC. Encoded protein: CASSLVRARNEQYF.

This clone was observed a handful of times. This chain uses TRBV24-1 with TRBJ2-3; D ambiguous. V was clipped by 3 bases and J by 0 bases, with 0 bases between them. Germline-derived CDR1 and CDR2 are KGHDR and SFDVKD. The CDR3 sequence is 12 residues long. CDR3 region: CATSDSTDTQYF. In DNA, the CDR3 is TGTGCCACCAGTGATAGCACAGATACGCAGTATTTT.

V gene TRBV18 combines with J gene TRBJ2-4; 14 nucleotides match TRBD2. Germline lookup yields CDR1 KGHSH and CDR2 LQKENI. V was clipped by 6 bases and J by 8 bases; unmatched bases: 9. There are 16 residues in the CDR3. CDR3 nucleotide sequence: TGTGCCAGCTCCCTGACGCCGGGACTAGCGGGAGACATTCAGTACTTC. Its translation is CASSLTPGLAGDIQYF.

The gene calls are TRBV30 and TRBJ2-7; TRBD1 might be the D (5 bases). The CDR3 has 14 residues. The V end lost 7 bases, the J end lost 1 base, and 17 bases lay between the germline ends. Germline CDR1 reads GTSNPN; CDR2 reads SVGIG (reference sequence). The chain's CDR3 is CASSRTRASYEQYF. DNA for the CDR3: TGTGCCTCAAGTAGGACCAGGGCTTCCTACGAGCAGTACTTC.

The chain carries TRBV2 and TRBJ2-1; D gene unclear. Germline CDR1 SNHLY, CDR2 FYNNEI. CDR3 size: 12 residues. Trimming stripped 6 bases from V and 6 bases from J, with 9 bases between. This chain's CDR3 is CASRVDINEQFF. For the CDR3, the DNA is TGTGCCAGCAGGGTAGACATCAATGAGCAGTTCTTC. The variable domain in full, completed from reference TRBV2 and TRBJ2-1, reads EPEVTQTPSHQVTQMGQEVILRCVPISNHLYFYWYRQILGQKVEFLVSFYNNEISEKSEIFDDQFSVERPDGSNFTLKIRSTKLEDSAMYFCASRVDINEQFFGPGTRLTVL.

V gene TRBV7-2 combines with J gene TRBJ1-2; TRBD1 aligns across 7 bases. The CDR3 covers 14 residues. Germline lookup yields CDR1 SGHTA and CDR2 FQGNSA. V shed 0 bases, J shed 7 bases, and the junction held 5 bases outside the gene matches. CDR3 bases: TGTGCCAGCAGCTTAGCGGCGGCAGGGGGTGGCTACACCTTC. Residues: CASSLAAAGGGYTF. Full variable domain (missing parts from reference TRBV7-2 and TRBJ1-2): GAGVSQSPSNKVTEKGKDVELRCDPISGHTALYWYRQSLGQGLEFLIYFQGNSAPDKSGLPSDRFSAERTGGSVSTLTIQRTQQEDSAVYLCASSLAAAGGGYTFGSGTRLTVV.

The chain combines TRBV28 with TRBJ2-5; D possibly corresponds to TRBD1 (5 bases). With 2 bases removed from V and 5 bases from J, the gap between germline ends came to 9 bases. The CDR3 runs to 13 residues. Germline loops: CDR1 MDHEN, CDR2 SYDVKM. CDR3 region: CASSLNGAETQYF. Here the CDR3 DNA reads TGTGCCAGCAGTTTAAATGGGGCGGAGACCCAGTACTTC.

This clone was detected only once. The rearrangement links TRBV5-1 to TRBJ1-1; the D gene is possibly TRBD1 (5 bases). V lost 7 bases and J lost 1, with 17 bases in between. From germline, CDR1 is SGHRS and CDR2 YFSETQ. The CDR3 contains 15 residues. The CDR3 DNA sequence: TGCGCCAGCCGAAGGACAACAGGAGAGAACACTGAAGCTTTCTTT. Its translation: CASRRTTGENTEAFF.

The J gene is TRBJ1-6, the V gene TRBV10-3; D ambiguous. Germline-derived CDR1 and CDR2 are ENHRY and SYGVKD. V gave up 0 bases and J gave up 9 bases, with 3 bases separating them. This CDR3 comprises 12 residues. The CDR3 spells CAISESLSPLHF. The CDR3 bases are TGTGCCATCAGTGAGTCACTTTCACCCCTCCACTTT.

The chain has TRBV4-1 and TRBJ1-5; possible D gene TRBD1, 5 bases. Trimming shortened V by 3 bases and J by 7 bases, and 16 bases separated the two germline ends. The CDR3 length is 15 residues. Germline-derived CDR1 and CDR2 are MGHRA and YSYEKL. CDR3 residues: CASSHLPQGDQPQHF. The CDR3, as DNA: TGCGCCAGCAGCCACCTCCCTCAGGGCGACCAGCCCCAGCATTTT.